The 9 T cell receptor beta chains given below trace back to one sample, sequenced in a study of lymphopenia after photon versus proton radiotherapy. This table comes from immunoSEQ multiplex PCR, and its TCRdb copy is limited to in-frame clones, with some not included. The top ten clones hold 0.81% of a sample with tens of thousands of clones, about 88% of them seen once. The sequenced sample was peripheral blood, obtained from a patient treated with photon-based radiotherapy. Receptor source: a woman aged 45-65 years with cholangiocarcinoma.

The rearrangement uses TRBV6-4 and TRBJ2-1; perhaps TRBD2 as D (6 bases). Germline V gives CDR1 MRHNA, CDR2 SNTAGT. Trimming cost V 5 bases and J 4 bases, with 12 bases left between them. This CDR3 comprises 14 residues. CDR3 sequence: CASSQRLGYNEQFF. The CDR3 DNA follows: TGTGCCAGCAGTCAGAGACTAGGTTACAATGAGCAGTTCTTC.

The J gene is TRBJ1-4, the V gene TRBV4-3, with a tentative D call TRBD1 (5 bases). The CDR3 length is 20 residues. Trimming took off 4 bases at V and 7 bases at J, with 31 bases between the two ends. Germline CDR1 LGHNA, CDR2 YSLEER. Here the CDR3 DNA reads TGCGCCAGCAGCCGACTCCCCCACCGACAGTCCGCCATGGGATCTGAAAAACTGTTTTTT. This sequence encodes CASSRLPHRQSAMGSEKLFF.

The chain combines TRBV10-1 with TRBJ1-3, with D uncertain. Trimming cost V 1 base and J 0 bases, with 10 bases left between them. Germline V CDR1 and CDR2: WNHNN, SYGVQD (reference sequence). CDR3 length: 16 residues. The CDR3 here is CASSEFGLNSGNTIYF. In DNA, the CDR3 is TGCGCCAGCAGTGAGTTTGGGCTAAACTCTGGAAACACCATATATTTT.

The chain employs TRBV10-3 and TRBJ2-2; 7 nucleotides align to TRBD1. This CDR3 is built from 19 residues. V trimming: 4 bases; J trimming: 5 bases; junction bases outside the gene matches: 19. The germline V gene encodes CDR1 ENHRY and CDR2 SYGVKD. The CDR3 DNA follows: TGTGCCATCAGTGTCTCCCCGGGGTTCAGACAGGGTCAAACCGGGGAGCTGTTTTTT. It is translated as CAISVSPGFRQGQTGELFF.

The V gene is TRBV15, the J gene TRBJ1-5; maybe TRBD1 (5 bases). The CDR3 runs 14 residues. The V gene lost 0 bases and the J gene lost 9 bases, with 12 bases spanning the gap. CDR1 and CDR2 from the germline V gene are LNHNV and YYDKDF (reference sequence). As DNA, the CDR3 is TGTGCCACCAGCAGAGACCAGGGTTGGGGGCCCCAGCATTTT. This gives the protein CATSRDQGWGPQHF.

The CDR3 sequence: CASSEGTGMNTGELFF. The CDR3 DNA is TGTGCCAGCAGTGAGGGGACAGGGATGAACACCGGGGAGCTGTTTTTT. This chain joins TRBV25-1 and TRBJ2-2, with 9 bases aligning to TRBD1. Per germline, CDR1 MGHDK and CDR2 SYGVNS. Germline trimming cut 3 bases from V and 1 base from J; bases unmatched to any gene: 3. The CDR3 covers 16 residues.

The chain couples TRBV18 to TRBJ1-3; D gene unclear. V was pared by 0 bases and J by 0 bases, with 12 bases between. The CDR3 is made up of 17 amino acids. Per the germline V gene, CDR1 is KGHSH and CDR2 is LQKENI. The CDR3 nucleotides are TGTGCCAGCTCACCACCGAACAGAAAGCCCTCTGGAAACACCATATATTTT. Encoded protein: CASSPPNRKPSGNTIYF.

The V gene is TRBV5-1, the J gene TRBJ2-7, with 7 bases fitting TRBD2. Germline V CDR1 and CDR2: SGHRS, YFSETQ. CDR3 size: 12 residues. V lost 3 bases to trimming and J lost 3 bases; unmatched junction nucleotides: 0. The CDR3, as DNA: TGCGCCAGCAGCTGGGGGGGCTACGAGCAGTACTTC. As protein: CASSWGGYEQYF. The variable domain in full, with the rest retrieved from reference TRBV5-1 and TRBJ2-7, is KAGVTQTPRYLIKTRGQQVTLSCSPISGHRSVSWYQQTPGQGLQFLFEYFSETQRNKGNFPGRFSGRQFSNSRSEMNVSTLELGDSALYLCASSWGGYEQYFGPGTRLTVT.

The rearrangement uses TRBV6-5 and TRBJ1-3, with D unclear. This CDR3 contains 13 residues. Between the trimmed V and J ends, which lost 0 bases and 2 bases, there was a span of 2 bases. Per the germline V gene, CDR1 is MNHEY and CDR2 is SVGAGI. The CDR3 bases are TGTGCCAGCAGTTACTCACCTGGAAACACCATATATTTT. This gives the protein CASSYSPGNTIYF.